The present T cell receptor beta chain was sequenced within a study of metastatic and nonmetastatic thyroid tumors. Not a single patient had been given any form of treatment at any point before undergoing thyroid surgery. Per the study methods: A papillary thyroid cancer distant-metastasis classifier was built from CDR3 differences across clinicopathological groups. TCRdb re-clonotyped the PCR reads via MiXCR. These V and J calls originate from TCRdb's pipeline instead of the authors' own analysis. This table holds roughly 89,000 clones, 12% found once. This clone has ten or more counts. This receptor was taken from a female donor with papillary thyroid cancer or a benign thyroid nodule (not recorded which). Some clones in this sample may be carry-over from other donors' samples. Sequenced sample: tumor tissue.

CDR3 sequence (DNA): TGTGCCAGCAGTCCCGCGGCGATGAACACTGAAGCTTTCTTT. This codes for CASSPAAMNTEAFF. This chain joins TRBV12-3 or TRBV12-4 and TRBJ1-1; the D is unclear. This CDR3 region has 14 residues. Trimming cost V 5 bases and J 0 bases, with 10 bases left between them.